This TCR beta chain was recovered during a study of PD-L1 blockade in urothelial cancer. TCRdb's copy holds only in-frame clones and misses some; the assay was immunoSEQ multiplex PCR. Counted here are 35,000 to 45,000 clones, around 80% occurring once; the ten biggest clones make up about 3.5%. The receptor was derived from a man in his 70s with urothelial cancer. Sequencing was performed on PBMCs, taken around atezolizumab (anti-PD-L1) treatment.

The CDR3 coding sequence is TGCGCCAGCAGCTTGCAAGCCGGACTAGGATACGAGCAGTACTTC. Protein product: CASSLQAGLGYEQYF. V gene TRBV5-1 combines with J gene TRBJ2-7; 7 bases align to TRBD2. Germline CDR1 is SGHRS and CDR2 is YFSETQ. J gave up 4 bases and V 1 base, and 8 bases lay outside the gene matches. There are 15 residues in the CDR3.